Shown below are 4 T cell receptor beta chains from a single sample sequenced in a study of Ad26.COV2.S vaccination and SARS-CoV-2 variants. Here immunoSEQ multiplex PCR was the method, and the copy in TCRdb shows in-frame clones only, minus some. The sample gives some 370,000 clones, about four fifths of which show up once; more than 7% is in the top ten. Treatment given: some 20 received Ad26.COV2.S at low or high dose, single or two shots; about 5 received placebo; per-sample allocation not given. After the first vaccine or placebo injection, samples were drawn on day 63. The sequences come from peripheral blood, collected in a trial of Ad26.COV2.S vaccine versus placebo. Receptor source: a person between 18 and 59 years old who received the Ad26.COV2.S COVID-19 vaccine or a placebo.

A few counts support this clone. This rearrangement joins TRBV11-2 to TRBJ1-5; D is ambiguous. Germline CDR1 SGHAT, CDR2 FQNNGV. The CDR3 is made up of 17 amino acids. V was shortened by 5 bases and J by 1 base, with 18 bases between the two germline ends. This CDR3 is CASSLRTLTKSNQPQHF. CDR3 DNA sequence: TGTGCCAGCAGCCTACGGACCCTTACTAAGAGCAATCAGCCCCAGCATTTT.

This clone was detected once. V usage is TRBV5-1 and J usage is TRBJ2-3; 9 positions agree with TRBD1. Germline V gene lookup returns CDR1 SGHRS and CDR2 YFSETQ. This CDR3 is 16 amino acids long. Trimming cost V 0 bases and J 6 bases; bases outside gene matches: 8. The DNA of the CDR3 is TGCGCCAGCAGCTTGGACGGGACAGGGAATTCGGATACGCAGTATTTT. Translated: CASSLDGTGNSDTQYF.

The rearrangement joins TRBV18 to TRBJ2-2; 8 nucleotides match TRBD1. Looked up from germline, CDR1 is KGHSH and CDR2 is LQKENI. V gave up 6 bases and J gave up 5 bases; unmatched junction bases: 8. This CDR3 is built from 15 residues. The CDR3 bases are TGTGCCAGCTCTCTGGACAGGGTGCGGACCGGGGAGCTGTTTTTT. Translation: CASSLDRVRTGELFF.

This clone has a single count. The gene calls are TRBV19 and TRBJ2-1; 12 bases match TRBD1. Trimming removed 4 bases from V and 4 bases from J; junction bases left unmatched: 5. The CDR3 contains 16 residues. From germline, CDR1 is LNHDA and CDR2 SQIVND (reference sequence). This chain's CDR3 is CASSTKGQGAYNEQFF. CDR3 coding DNA: TGTGCCAGTAGTACTAAGGGACAGGGGGCTTACAATGAGCAGTTCTTC.